These 18 T cell receptor beta chains were sequenced from one sample in a study of blood T cells in healthy people across ages. The use of a sample-barcoded 5' primer and a J-beta primer mix characterized a second PCR of roughly 7 to 11 cycles. Via MiXCR, TCRdb re-called the 5' RACE reads, giving one row per CDR3 protein. The table records more than 1.4 million distinct CDR3 sequences, roughly 40% of them present only once. Sequenced input: blood. Receptor source: a woman under 30 in good health.

The V and J genes are TRBV7-2 and TRBJ2-3; D is unresolved. V was trimmed by 3 bases and J by 4 bases, leaving 11 bases between them. Per the germline V gene, CDR1 is SGHTA and CDR2 is FQGNSA. This CDR3 is built from 14 residues. The CDR3 spells CASSFAGLADTQYF. CDR3 DNA: TGTGCCAGCAGCTTCGCAGGTCTCGCAGATACGCAGTATTTT.

The chain links TRBV11-2 to TRBJ2-7; TRBD1 matches 7 bases. The V gene's germline CDR1 is SGHAT and CDR2 FQNNGV. The CDR3 has 14 residues. Trimming took 5 bases from V and 4 from J; bases not matched to a gene: 8. The CDR3 nucleotides are TGTGCCAGCAGCCTTACGGGGACAGAGTACGAGCAGTACTTC. It yields the protein CASSLTGTEYEQYF.

The sample holds a few counts of this clonotype. This chain uses TRBV7-9 with TRBJ1-1; 7 nucleotides align to TRBD1. CDR1 is SEHNR, CDR2 FQNEAQ, per germline (reference sequence). After removal of 5 bases from V and 8 bases from J, the junction contained 5 bases not matched to a gene. The CDR3 covers 12 residues. The chain's CDR3 is CASSAPTGEAFF. CDR3 in DNA: TGTGCCAGCAGCGCACCGACAGGGGAAGCTTTCTTT.

The chain employs TRBV29-1 and TRBJ1-2, with 10 nucleotides matching TRBD1. Trimming at V came to 6 bases and at J to 5 bases, leaving 6 bases not matched to a gene. There are 13 residues in the CDR3. Germline V gene lookup returns CDR1 SQVTM and CDR2 ANQGSEA. This chain's CDR3 is CSVGRQGAYGYTF. The DNA for the CDR3 is TGCAGCGTCGGGCGACAGGGGGCATATGGCTACACCTTC.

This clonotype was seen more than once but under ten times. This chain connects TRBV20-1 to TRBJ1-5, with D possibly matching TRBD1 (5 bases). The V gene's germline CDR1 is DFQATT and CDR2 SNEGSKA (reference sequence). The CDR3 is 13 amino acids. With 5 bases removed from V and 7 bases from J, the gap between germline ends came to 15 bases. DNA of the CDR3: TGCAGTGCTGGCGGGGGTTTGGTGCAGCCCCAGCATTTT. It yields the protein CSAGGGLVQPQHF.

This chain connects TRBV11-1 to TRBJ2-3; 7 nucleotides match TRBD2. Germline CDR1 SGHAT, CDR2 FQDESV (reference sequence). The CDR3 is made up of 17 amino acids. With 2 bases clipped from V and 1 base from J, the junction kept 9 bases outside the gene matches. The CDR3 bases are TGTGCCAGCAGCTTAAACGGAGCGGGAACGGGCACAGATACGCAGTATTTT. Its protein is CASSLNGAGTGTDTQYF. Filled out from reference TRBV11-1 and TRBJ2-3, the complete variable domain reads EAEVAQSPRYKITEKSQAVAFWCDPISGHATLYWYRQILGQGPELLVQFQDESVVDDSQLPKDRFSAERLKGVDSTLKIQPAELGDSAMYLCASSLNGAGTGTDTQYFGPGTRLTVL.

The table lists this clonotype with a few counts. This chain joins TRBV24-1 and TRBJ2-1; D not resolved. CDR1 and CDR2 (germline): KGHDR, SFDVKD. The CDR3 consists of 13 residues. Trimming left V 2 bases short and J 7 bases short, with 8 bases between. The CDR3 here is CATSDWSQNEQFF. The CDR3 region has the DNA TGTGCCACCAGTGATTGGAGTCAAAATGAGCAGTTCTTC.

This sequence joins TRBV29-1 and TRBJ2-4, with D perhaps TRBD1 (6 bases). Germline-derived CDR1 and CDR2 are SQVTM and ANQGSEA. CDR3 size: 14 residues. Trimming took off 6 bases at V and 2 bases at J, with 14 bases between the two ends. The CDR3 protein is CSVGAEIPKNIQYF. In DNA form, the CDR3 reads TGCAGCGTGGGGGCAGAAATCCCCAAAAACATTCAGTACTTC.

The V call is TRBV5-1, the J call TRBJ2-1; 9 bases agree with TRBD1. The CDR3 is made up of 16 amino acids. CDR1 SGHRS and CDR2 YFSETQ come from the germline V gene. V gave up 1 base and J gave up 15 bases; unmatched junction bases: 17. CDR3 protein: CASSLSSRDRERLTFF. The CDR3 coding sequence is TGCGCCAGCAGCTTGTCCTCCCGGGACAGGGAAAGGTTGACGTTCTTC.

This clonotype was detected a few times. V is TRBV5-1 and J is TRBJ2-1; 9 positions agree with TRBD1. After removal of 1 base from V and 8 bases from J, the junction contained 10 bases not matched to a gene. The CDR3 runs to 16 residues. Per the germline V gene, CDR1 is SGHRS and CDR2 is YFSETQ. The CDR3 sequence: CASSLYATGGLDEQFF. In DNA, the CDR3 is TGCGCCAGCAGCTTGTATGCCACAGGGGGCCTGGATGAGCAGTTCTTC.

This clonotype appeared a few times. The chain combines TRBV7-9 with TRBJ2-1; no firm D call. The CDR3 extends over 16 amino acids. Germline V CDR1 and CDR2: SEHNR, FQNEAQ (reference sequence). V shed 4 bases and J shed 5 bases, with 18 bases lying between them. CDR3 residues: CASSSLNSGANNEQFF. The CDR3 DNA follows: TGTGCCAGCAGCTCTTTAAACAGTGGAGCCAACAATGAGCAGTTCTTC.

This CDR3 is CASSYSTGPSSYNEQFF. For the CDR3, the DNA is TGTGCCAGCAGTTACTCGACGGGGCCGAGCTCCTACAATGAGCAGTTCTTC. The V gene is TRBV6-5, the J gene TRBJ2-1; D possibly uses TRBD1 or TRBD2 (5 bases each). Trimming pared 0 bases from V and 0 bases from J, leaving 12 bases between. CDR1 MNHEY and CDR2 SVGAGI come from the germline V gene. This CDR3 has 17 amino acids.

This rearrangement joins TRBV4-2 to TRBJ2-1; D is unresolved. Germline lookup yields CDR1 LGHNA and CDR2 YNFKEQ. V lost 0 bases to trimming and J lost 8 bases, with 8 bases between them. This CDR3 region has 13 residues. CDR3 DNA: TGTGCCAGCAGCCAAGAACTGAGGCATGAGCAGTTCTTC. Translated, it gives CASSQELRHEQFF.

This chain connects TRBV20-1 to TRBJ2-5; 11 nucleotides align to TRBD2. From germline, CDR1 is DFQATT and CDR2 SNEGSKA (reference sequence). The CDR3 is 17 amino acids. V gave up 0 bases and J gave up 1 base; unmatched junction bases: 7. The CDR3 bases are TGCAGTGCTAGAGATCTCGTAGCGGGAGGGCCCCAAGAGACCCAGTACTTC. Residues: CSARDLVAGGPQETQYF.

There are a few counts of this clonotype. This chain connects TRBV14 to TRBJ2-3; D may be TRBD1 or TRBD2 (6 bases each). This CDR3 region has 17 residues. Germline CDR1 and CDR2: SGHDN and FVKESK. Trimming stripped 0 bases from V and 5 bases from J, with 18 bases between. DNA of the CDR3: TGTGCCAGCAGCCAAGATCTACCGGGGGCGCGTCTAGATACGCAGTATTTT. Its protein is CASSQDLPGARLDTQYF.

The rearrangement uses TRBV4-1 and TRBJ2-4, with 9 bases lining up with TRBD2. Per the germline V gene, CDR1 is MGHRA and CDR2 is YSYEKL. The CDR3 is 18 amino acids. Trimming took 1 base from V and 0 from J; bases not matched to a gene: 7. The CDR3 is CASSQGTSEILAKNIQYF. CDR3 nucleotides: TGCGCCAGCAGCCAAGGGACTAGCGAGATCCTAGCCAAAAACATTCAGTACTTC.

This CDR3 is CASSPTGLAGAKETQYF. The DNA of the CDR3 is TGTGCCAGCAGCCCCACGGGACTAGCGGGAGCAAAGGAGACCCAGTACTTC. This chain uses TRBV27 with TRBJ2-7; 14 bases match TRBD2. The assigned J gene may be wrong: the sequence end matches TRBJ2-5 better. The CDR3 has 17 amino acids. The germline V gene encodes CDR1 MNHEY and CDR2 SMNVEV (reference sequence).

The gene calls are TRBV12-3 or TRBV12-4 and TRBJ1-5; tentatively, D is TRBD1 (5 bases). V was shortened by 5 bases and J by 7 bases, with 18 bases between the two germline ends. This CDR3 contains 15 residues. The DNA of the CDR3 is TGTGCCAGCAGTCCGATTATTGGGGCGGGACAGCCCCAGCATTTT. Its translation is CASSPIIGAGQPQHF.